The 28 T cell receptor beta chains given below trace back to one sample, sequenced in a study of a mutant IDH1 vaccine in newly diagnosed glioma (dated by TCRdb to about 2021). The library was obtained by the immunoSEQ multiplex PCR assay. TCRdb took over this immuneACCESS table, retaining in-frame rearrangements with V and J assigned. Such tables are incomplete; in checked studies, under half of the missing clones stem from an unresolved V gene, and the remainder is unexplained. In this sample the table shows about 59,000 clones, more than 85% of which occur a single time. The biggest ten clones account for 2.5% to 3% of the sample. Reading the label with the study, this specimen's time point is: baseline, week 1 (first vaccination visit). The sample's treatment or condition, from its label and the paper: pre-vaccination baseline after standard-of-care therapy. The specimen comprised PBMCs, sampled from a glioma patient treated with radiotherapy, temozolomide or both. The receptor set was obtained from a man in his fifties with glioma.

This clone came up a few times. The chain carries TRBV6-5 and TRBJ2-5; 8 bases align to TRBD2. The CDR3 has 13 residues. CDR1 is MNHEY, CDR2 SVGAGI, per germline. J lost 5 bases, V lost 5 bases, and 4 bases had no gene match. The CDR3 sequence: CASSGSGSETQYF. CDR3 DNA sequence: TGTGCCAGCAGTGGGAGCGGGAGTGAGACCCAGTACTTC.

As concerns this clone: Within the sample, other DNA sequences also encode this same CDR3. This rearrangement joins TRBV18 to TRBJ2-7; 8 nucleotides align to TRBD1. V lost 0 bases, J lost 4 bases, and 8 bases stayed unmatched. The CDR3 totals 16 residues. Germline V gene sequence: CDR1 KGHSH, CDR2 LQKENI. CDR3 nucleotide sequence: TGTGCCAGCTCACCACCTGGGACAGGAGCTCTATACGAGCAGTACTTC. It specifies CASSPPGTGALYEQYF. Full variable domain (outside the CDR3, taken from reference TRBV18 and TRBJ2-7): NAGVMQNPRHLVRRRGQEARLRCSPMKGHSHVYWYRQLPEEGLKFMVYLQKENIIDESGMPKERFSAEFPKEGPSILRIQQVVRGDSAAYFCASSPPGTGALYEQYFGPGTRLTVT.

This chain uses TRBV9 with TRBJ2-3; D ambiguous. The CDR3 is made up of 14 amino acids. V gave up 4 bases and J gave up 3 bases, with 12 bases separating them. CDR1 and CDR2 (germline): SGDLS, YYNGEE. In nucleotides, the CDR3 is TGTGCCAGCAGCTCCCCCGCCCGAACAGATACGCAGTATTTT. It yields the protein CASSSPARTDTQYF.

V and J are TRBV27 and TRBJ2-5, with D perhaps being TRBD1 or TRBD2 (5 bases each). Germline lookup yields CDR1 MNHEY and CDR2 SMNVEV (reference sequence). CDR3 length: 15 residues. V lost 5 bases to trimming and J lost 3 bases, with 16 bases between them. CDR3 region: CASSPLREIEETQYF. The CDR3 region has the DNA TGTGCCAGCAGTCCCCTCAGGGAGATAGAAGAGACCCAGTACTTC.

The chain is built from TRBV27 and TRBJ1-1; 7 bases agree with TRBD1. Losses at the gene ends were 3 bases for V and 4 bases for J; bases not matched to a gene: 11. This CDR3 region has 16 residues. CDR1 MNHEY and CDR2 SMNVEV come from the germline V gene (reference sequence). The CDR3 bases are TGTGCCAGCAGTTTGCAAAGAGGGGGCGCGGGCACTGAAGCTTTCTTT. This encodes CASSLQRGGAGTEAFF.

The rearrangement uses TRBV19 and TRBJ2-2; D uncertain. Trimming stripped 4 bases from V and 8 bases from J, with 8 bases between. Germline V CDR1 and CDR2: LNHDA, SQIVND (reference sequence). The CDR3 is made up of 12 amino acids. The CDR3 reads CASSTVGGELFF. The CDR3 nucleotides read TGTGCCAGTAGTACGGTAGGGGGGGAGCTGTTTTTT.

V usage is TRBV6-1 and J usage is TRBJ1-5, with 12 bases that match TRBD1. The length of the CDR3 is 16 residues. Germline V gives CDR1 MNHNS, CDR2 SASEGT. V lost 4 bases to trimming and J lost 7 bases; unmatched junction nucleotides: 8. The CDR3 DNA sequence: TGTGCCAGCAGTGTCCTGGGACAGGGGGCGAGACAGCCCCAGCATTTT. It specifies CASSVLGQGARQPQHF.

V usage is TRBV10-3 and J usage is TRBJ2-7, with 8 bases that match TRBD1. CDR3 length equals 14 residues. V dropped 7 bases and J dropped 0; count of bases not matched to a gene: 5. Germline assignment: CDR1 ENHRY and CDR2 SYGVKD. For the CDR3, the DNA is TGTGCCATCAAAGGACAGGGCAGCTCCTACGAGCAGTACTTC. Translation: CAIKGQGSSYEQYF.

The rearrangement joins TRBV5-1 to TRBJ1-2; a possible D gene is TRBD1 (6 bases). This CDR3 has 13 residues. The germline V gene has CDR1 SGHRS and CDR2 YFSETQ. V lost 4 bases and J 4 bases, leaving 11 bases between the germline ends. The CDR3 nucleotides are TGCGCCAGCAGCCTGGGAGGGGGCTATGGCTACACCTTC. Translated, it gives CASSLGGGYGYTF.

In DNA, the CDR3 is TGTGCCACCAGCAAGCACACGGGAGGAACCACAGATACGCAGTATTTT. Residues: CATSKHTGGTTDTQYF. V and J are TRBV15 and TRBJ2-3; 7 bases are a match to TRBD2. The junction had 9 bases not matched to a gene; V was cut back by 4 bases and J by 2 bases. This CDR3 contains 16 residues. Looked up from germline, CDR1 is LNHNV and CDR2 is YYDKDF (reference sequence). Full variable domain (outside the CDR3, taken from reference TRBV15 and TRBJ2-3): DAMVIQNPRYQVTQFGKPVTLSCSQTLNHNVMYWYQQKSSQAPKLLFHYYDKDFNNEADTPDNFQSRRPNTSFCFLDIRSPGLGDTAMYLCATSKHTGGTTDTQYFGPGTRLTVL.

The chain combines TRBV7-6 with TRBJ2-7, with 8 nucleotides matching TRBD1. The CDR3 sequence is 14 residues long. The trim removed 4 bases at V and 3 bases at J, leaving 5 bases unmatched. Germline V gene lookup returns CDR1 SGHVS and CDR2 FNYEAQ. The CDR3 region has the DNA TGTGCCAGCAGCTCAGGGACAGGTTTCTACGAGCAGTACTTC. The encoded protein is CASSSGTGFYEQYF.

In this sample, this clone turned up once. The chain couples TRBV29-1 to TRBJ2-5; D remains ambiguous. Trimming took 5 bases from V and 5 from J, leaving 15 bases between them. Germline lookup yields CDR1 SQVTM and CDR2 ANQGSEA. CDR3 length equals 13 residues. CDR3 nucleotide sequence: TGCAGCGTTTCGACTTCCAAGAGGGAGACCCAGTACTTC. Its translation: CSVSTSKRETQYF.

The chain links TRBV30 to TRBJ2-7; TRBD1 aligns across 9 bases. Germline CDR1 and CDR2: GTSNPN and SVGIG (reference sequence). The CDR3 length is 15 residues. V lost 8 bases, J lost 6 bases, and 17 bases stayed unmatched. The CDR3 nucleotides read TGTGCCCAAAGTCTAGGAACAGGGGGCCCTCTCGAGCAGTACTTC. Protein: CAQSLGTGGPLEQYF.

This sequence joins TRBV4-1 and TRBJ2-1; D call uncertain. Germline V lookup: CDR1 MGHRA, CDR2 YSYEKL. This CDR3 region has 15 residues. V lost 0 bases, J lost 8 bases, and 14 bases lay in between. CDR3 sequence reads: CASSQDLVNRYEQFF. The CDR3 DNA follows: TGCGCCAGCAGCCAAGATCTGGTTAATCGGTATGAGCAGTTCTTC.

The rearrangement uses TRBV28 and TRBJ2-7; D is perhaps TRBD1 (6 bases). Germline V CDR1 and CDR2: MDHEN, SYDVKM. Between the trimmed V and J ends, which lost 8 bases and 0 bases, there was a span of 11 bases. This CDR3 region has 13 residues. The CDR3 sequence is CASRRTVSYEQYF. The CDR3 DNA reads TGTGCCAGCCGTAGGACAGTCTCCTACGAGCAGTACTTC.

This chain joins TRBV27 and TRBJ2-7; 11 bases are a match to TRBD2. V trimming: 5 bases; J trimming: 3 bases; junction bases outside the gene matches: 6. Germline V CDR1 and CDR2: MNHEY, SMNVEV (reference sequence). The CDR3 consists of 15 residues. The DNA of the CDR3 is TGTGCCAGCAGTAGACCGGGACTAGCGGACTACGAGCAGTACTTC. This encodes CASSRPGLADYEQYF.

This clone was recorded once. The V call is TRBV19, the J call TRBJ1-5, with 7 bases fitting TRBD1. With V trimmed by 7 bases and J by 0 bases, 3 bases remained unmatched. CDR1 and CDR2 (germline): LNHDA, SQIVND (reference sequence). The CDR3 extends over 14 amino acids. For the CDR3, the DNA is TGTGCCAGTACTACAGGGGATAGCAATCAGCCCCAGCATTTT. Its protein is CASTTGDSNQPQHF.

V usage is TRBV18 and J usage is TRBJ1-6, with TRBD1 matching 10 bases. The germline V gene encodes CDR1 KGHSH and CDR2 LQKENI. Unmatched junction bases numbered 4, after V lost 2 bases and J lost 6 bases. The CDR3 is made up of 16 amino acids. CDR3 region: CASSPEGQGVNSPLHF. The DNA of the CDR3 is TGTGCCAGCTCACCAGAAGGACAGGGGGTTAATTCACCCCTCCACTTT.

The genes are TRBV6-5 and TRBJ2-1, with TRBD1 identical over 8 bases. The V and J ends lost 0 bases and 2 bases, in that order; junction bases with no gene match: 3. Germline V gene data show CDR1 as MNHEY and CDR2 as SVGAGI. This CDR3 is 16 amino acids long. CDR3 amino acids: CASSYSWTGPYNEQFF. CDR3 DNA: TGTGCCAGCAGTTACTCCTGGACAGGGCCCTACAATGAGCAGTTCTTC.

The chain employs TRBV30 and TRBJ1-6; TRBD1 matches 8 bases. J lost 1 base, V lost 3 bases, and 2 bases had no gene match. Germline V CDR1 and CDR2: GTSNPN, SVGIG (reference sequence). The CDR3 consists of 15 residues. CDR3 region: CAWRGQASYNSPLHF. As DNA, the CDR3 is TGTGCCTGGAGGGGACAGGCTTCCTATAATTCACCCCTCCACTTT.

The chain has TRBV2 and TRBJ1-3; D not certain. The CDR3 has 14 residues. V was clipped by 6 bases and J by 0 bases, with 9 bases between them. CDR1 is SNHLY and CDR2 is FYNNEI in the germline V gene. Written as DNA, the CDR3 is TGTGCCAGCAGCCAACAGCTCTCTGGAAACACCATATATTTT. Its translation is CASSQQLSGNTIYF.

The gene calls are TRBV15 and TRBJ1-4; D is uncertain. Germline lookup yields CDR1 LNHNV and CDR2 YYDKDF (reference sequence). V lost 3 bases and J lost 3, with 5 bases in between. The CDR3 sequence is 13 residues long. CDR3 region: CATSRGPNEKLFF. DNA of the CDR3: TGTGCCACCAGCAGGGGTCCTAATGAAAAACTGTTTTTT.

This rearrangement joins TRBV9 to TRBJ2-3; TRBD2 matches 8 bases. The trim removed 2 bases at V and 4 bases at J, leaving 12 bases unmatched. This CDR3 is 17 amino acids long. Per the germline V gene, CDR1 is SGDLS and CDR2 is YYNGEE. CDR3 protein: CASSVTSGRLLADTQYF. In DNA, the CDR3 is TGTGCCAGCAGCGTCACTAGCGGACGCCTTCTGGCAGATACGCAGTATTTT.

The table lists this clone with a count of one. The chain has TRBV5-1 and TRBJ1-4; D ambiguous. The V end lost 4 bases, the J end lost 0 bases, and 10 bases lay between the germline ends. CDR1 and CDR2 from the germline V gene are SGHRS and YFSETQ. The CDR3 is made up of 15 amino acids. CDR3 residues: CASSPNPTTNEKLFF. The CDR3 coding sequence is TGCGCCAGCAGCCCAAATCCTACAACTAATGAAAAACTGTTTTTT.

The chain couples TRBV4-1 to TRBJ2-7, with 12 positions matching TRBD1. This CDR3 comprises 17 residues. J gave up 4 bases and V 5 bases, and 12 bases lay outside the gene matches. Germline CDR1 is MGHRA and CDR2 is YSYEKL. As DNA, the CDR3 is TGCGCCAGCAGCGATCCTTCCGGGACAGGGGGCGCATACGAGCAGTACTTC. Protein: CASSDPSGTGGAYEQYF.

CDR3 coding DNA: TGTGCCAGCAATAGGGGGGAATGGGGCAAAAACATTCAGTACTTC. Translating it yields CASNRGEWGKNIQYF. J is TRBJ2-4 and V is TRBV2; D assignment may be TRBD1 or TRBD2 (6 bases each). This CDR3 is built from 15 residues. CDR1 and CDR2 (germline): SNHLY, FYNNEI. V was cut by 7 bases and J by 3 bases, with 16 bases left in between.

The chain has TRBV5-1 and TRBJ1-5, with D perhaps TRBD1 (6 bases). The CDR3 has 15 residues. The germline CDR1 and CDR2 sequences are SGHRS and YFSETQ. V was shortened by 0 bases and J by 4 bases, with 11 bases between the two germline ends. CDR3 nucleotide sequence: TGCGCCAGCAGCTTGGATGGGGGCGGGAATCAGCCCCAGCATTTT. Translated, it gives CASSLDGGGNQPQHF.

V is TRBV5-1 and J is TRBJ2-7; possible D gene TRBD2, 5 bases. Germline V gene lookup returns CDR1 SGHRS and CDR2 YFSETQ. The CDR3 totals 14 residues. The V end was cut by 0 bases, the J end by 5 bases, with 12 bases between. The chain's CDR3 is CASSLEAVGHEQYF. The CDR3, as DNA: TGCGCCAGCAGCTTGGAAGCGGTTGGACACGAGCAGTACTTC.